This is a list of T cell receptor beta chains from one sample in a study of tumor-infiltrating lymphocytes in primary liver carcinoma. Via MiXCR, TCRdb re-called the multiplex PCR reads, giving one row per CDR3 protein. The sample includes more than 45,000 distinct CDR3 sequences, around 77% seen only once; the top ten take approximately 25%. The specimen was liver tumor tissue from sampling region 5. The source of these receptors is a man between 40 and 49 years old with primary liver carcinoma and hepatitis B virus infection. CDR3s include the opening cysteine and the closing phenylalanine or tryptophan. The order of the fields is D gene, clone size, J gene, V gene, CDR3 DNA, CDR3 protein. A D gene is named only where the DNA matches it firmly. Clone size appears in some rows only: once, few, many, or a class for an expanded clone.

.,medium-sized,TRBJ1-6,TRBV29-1,TGCAGCGTTGCTCAGTATAATTCACCCCTCCACTTT,CSVAQYNSPLHF
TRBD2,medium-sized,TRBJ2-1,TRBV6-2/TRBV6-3,TGTGCCAGCAGGACTAGCGGGAGAACTGAGCAGTTCTTC,CASRTSGRTEQFF
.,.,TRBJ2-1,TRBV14,TGTGCCAGCAGCCAAGAGGGCCGGGGGATAGGGTACAATGAGCAGTTCTTC,CASSQEGRGIGYNEQFF
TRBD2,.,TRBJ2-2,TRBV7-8,TGTGGCAGCACCCTCCCCCTAGCGGGAGGAATCGTGGAGCTGTTTTTT,CGSTLPLAGGIVELFF
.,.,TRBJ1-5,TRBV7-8,TGTGTCAGCAGCTCGGCGGGGCCCAAGATCCATCGGCCCCAGCATTTT,CVSSSAGPKIHRPQHF
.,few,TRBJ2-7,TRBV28,TGTGCCAGCAGTCCGCTCGGATATGCTGGCAGCGAGCAGTACTTC,CASSPLGYAGSEQYF
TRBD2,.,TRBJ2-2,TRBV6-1,TGTGCAAGCAGTCCCCTCCGGAGTCTAGCGGGAGAGAGGGGGCTGCTTTTT,CASSPLRSLAGERGLLF
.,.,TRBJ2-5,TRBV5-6,TGTGCCAGCAGCAGTCGAAGTATAGGAGAGACCCAGTACTTC,CASSSRSIGETQYF
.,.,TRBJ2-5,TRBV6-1,TGTGCCAGTAGTGAAAATTTAATGGGGGCGGCCGTTGGAGAGACCCTGTACTTC,CASSENLMGAAVGETLYF
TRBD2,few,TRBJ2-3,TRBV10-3,TGTGCCACTGGACTAGCGGGAACAGATACGCAGTACTTT,CATGLAGTDTQYF
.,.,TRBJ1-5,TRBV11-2,TGTGCCAGCAGCTTAGTAAGCGTAACAGGGAACAATCAGCCCCAGCATTTT,CASSLVSVTGNNQPQHF
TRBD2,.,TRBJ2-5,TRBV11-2,TGTGCCAGCTGCCCTAGCCCAATCCAGGGTACTGGGCGGGAGACTCAGTACTTC,CASCPSPIQGTGRETQYF
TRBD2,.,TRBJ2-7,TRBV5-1,TGCGCCAACAGCTTCAGGACTAGCGTAACTGGGGGAAGGTACGAGCAGTACTTC,CANSFRTSVTGGRYEQYF
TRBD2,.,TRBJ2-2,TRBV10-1,TGCGCCGCTAGGGCTAGCGGGATCGTCAGGGAGCTGTTTTTT,CAARASGIVRELFF
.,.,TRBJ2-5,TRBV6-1,TGTGCCAGCAGAGAAGCGGTGGACGGCAAAGAGACCCAGTACTTC,CASREAVDGKETQYF
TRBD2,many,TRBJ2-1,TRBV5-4,TGTGCCAGCAGCGGACTAGCGGCAAGCTCCTACAATGAGCAGTTCTTC,CASSGLAASSYNEQFF
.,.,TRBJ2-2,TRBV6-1,TGTGCCAGCAGACAGGTGAACGGAGAGCTGTTTTTT,CASRQVNGELFF
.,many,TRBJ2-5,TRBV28,TGTGCCAGCAGTTTTTCCCGGGGTCGGAGGCAAGAGACCCAGTACTTC,CASSFSRGRRQETQYF
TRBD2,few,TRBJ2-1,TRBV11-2,TGTGCCAACAGTACTAGCGGGCTCTACTATGAGCAGTTCTTC,CANSTSGLYYEQFF
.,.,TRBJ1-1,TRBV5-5,TGTGCCAGCAGCCAGGGTGAGCGGTACACTGAAGCTTTCTTT,CASSQGERYTEAFF
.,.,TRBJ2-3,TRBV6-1,TGTGCCAGCAATGATTGGGCAGATACGCAATATTTT,CASNDWADTQYF
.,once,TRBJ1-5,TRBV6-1,TGTGCCAGTAGTGAAGGGCGGGGCCAAAATCAGCCCCAGCATTTT,CASSEGRGQNQPQHF
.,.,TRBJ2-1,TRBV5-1,TGCGCCAGCGGCTTGGCCGGGACGGGGGGCGGCTACAATGAGCAGTTCTTC,CASGLAGTGGGYNEQFF
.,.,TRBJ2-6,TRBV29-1,TGCAGCGTTGCTGGGTCTGAGGCCAACATCCTGACTTTC,CSVAGSEANILTF
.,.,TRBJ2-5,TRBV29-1,TGCAGCGTTGAATCCGCTGCGGGTAGATCGGAGACCAAATACTTC,CSVESAAGRSETKYF
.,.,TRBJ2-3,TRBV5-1,TGCGCCAGCAACTTGGGGGGGGACAGAATAGATACGCAGTATTTT,CASNLGGDRIDTQYF
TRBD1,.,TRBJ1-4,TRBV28,TGTGCCAGCAGTTTTGGGGACAGATCTGCAACTAATGAAAAACTGTTTTTC,CASSFGDRSATNEKLFF
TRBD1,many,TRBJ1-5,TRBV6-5,TGTGCCAGCAGTTACTCCGGGACAGGAAACCAGCCCCAGCATTTT,CASSYSGTGNQPQHF
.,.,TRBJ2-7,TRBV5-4,TGTGCCAGTAGCTTCACCTCACCAGGCGAGCAGTACTTC,CASSFTSPGEQYF
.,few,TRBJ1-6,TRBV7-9,TGTGCCAGCACCGGGACGGGTAATAATTTACCCCTCCACTTT,CASTGTGNNLPLHF
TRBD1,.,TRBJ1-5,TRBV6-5,TGTCCCAGGAGTTACTCCGGGACAGGAAATCAGCCCCAGCATTTT,CPRSYSGTGNQPQHF
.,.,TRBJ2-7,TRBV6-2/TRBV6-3,TGTGCCAGTAGTCTCTGGGCGGATCCCTACGAGCAGTACTTC,CASSLWADPYEQYF
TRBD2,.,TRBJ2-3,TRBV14,TGTGCCAGTACCCAAGACCTGACTAGCGAGGTTGTTAGCACAGATACGCAGTATTTT,CASTQDLTSEVVSTDTQYF
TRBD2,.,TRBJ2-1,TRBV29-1,TGCAACGTGTGGGGACTAGTTTACAATGAGCAGTTCTTC,CNVWGLVYNEQFF
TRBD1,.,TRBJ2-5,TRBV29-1,TGCGTTGAAGCGGACAGGGGGCGAGCAGAGACCCAGTACTTC,CVEADRGRAETQYF
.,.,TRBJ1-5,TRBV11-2,TGTGCCAGTGGCTTAGGAGACACGGGTTGGGCTCATCCCCAGCATTTT,CASGLGDTGWAHPQHF
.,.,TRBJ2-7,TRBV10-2,TGCGCCAGCAGTGAGTCCCTCTGGGGAGGCGAGCAGTACTTC,CASSESLWGGEQYF
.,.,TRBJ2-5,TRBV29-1,TGCAGTGTTGGATCCGCGGCGGATAGATCGGAGACCCAGTACTTC,CSVGSAADRSETQYF
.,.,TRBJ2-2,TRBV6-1,TGTGCCAGCAGTGAAGTCCACACTAGCTCACCCGGGGAGCTATTTTTT,CASSEVHTSSPGELFF
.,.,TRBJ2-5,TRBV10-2,TGCGCCGACAGCAGAGGGGGTGGTCAAGAGACCCAGTACTTC,CADSRGGGQETQYF
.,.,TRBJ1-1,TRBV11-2,TGTGCCAGCAGCTTAAACGCCGGGAGGACTAAAGCTTTCTTT,CASSLNAGRTKAFF
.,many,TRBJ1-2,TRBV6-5,TGTGCCAGTAGGGTCGGGGTCAACTATGGCTACACCTTC,CASRVGVNYGYTF
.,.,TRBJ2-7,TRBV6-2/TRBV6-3,TGTGCCAGCAGGGAGGACTCACACAAGGAGCAGTACTTC,CASREDSHKEQYF
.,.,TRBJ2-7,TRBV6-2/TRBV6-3,TGTGACAGCAGGTCCTTCGACAACAAGCAGTACTTC,CDSRSFDNKQYF
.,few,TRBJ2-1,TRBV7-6,TGTGCCAGTAGCTCATACAGTCATGAGCAGTTCTTC,CASSSYSHEQFF
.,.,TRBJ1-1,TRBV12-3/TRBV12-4,TGTGACAGTACGGGACACGGCGGTGAAGTTTTCTTT,CDSTGHGGEVFF
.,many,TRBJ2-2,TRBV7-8,TGTGCCAGCAGCTTAGCGCGGCTAGCCGGAAACACCGGGGAGCTGTTTTTT,CASSLARLAGNTGELFF
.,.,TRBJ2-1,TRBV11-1,TGTGCCAGCAGCTTATACCGCTCCCCGGGAGAGTCCTGCAATGAGCAGTTCTTC,CASSLYRSPGESCNEQFF
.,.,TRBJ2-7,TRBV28,TGTGCCAGCGGTTCGTCATCGTACTACGAGCAGTATTTC,CASGSSSYYEQYF
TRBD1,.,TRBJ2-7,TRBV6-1,TGCGCCAGCACCCGGACAGGTTCCTACGGGCAGTACTTC,CASTRTGSYGQYF
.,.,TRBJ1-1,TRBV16,TGTGCCAGCAGCCAAAACGACGGAGGGGTGAATACTGAAGCTCTCTTT,CASSQNDGGVNTEALF
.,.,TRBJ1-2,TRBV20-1,TGCAGTGCTAGAGAGGTGACGATTTTTGGTGGCTACACCTTC,CSAREVTIFGGYTF
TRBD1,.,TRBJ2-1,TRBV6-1,TGTGCCAGCAGTGAAGTGACAGGGGATGAGCAGTCTTTC,CASSEVTGDEQSF